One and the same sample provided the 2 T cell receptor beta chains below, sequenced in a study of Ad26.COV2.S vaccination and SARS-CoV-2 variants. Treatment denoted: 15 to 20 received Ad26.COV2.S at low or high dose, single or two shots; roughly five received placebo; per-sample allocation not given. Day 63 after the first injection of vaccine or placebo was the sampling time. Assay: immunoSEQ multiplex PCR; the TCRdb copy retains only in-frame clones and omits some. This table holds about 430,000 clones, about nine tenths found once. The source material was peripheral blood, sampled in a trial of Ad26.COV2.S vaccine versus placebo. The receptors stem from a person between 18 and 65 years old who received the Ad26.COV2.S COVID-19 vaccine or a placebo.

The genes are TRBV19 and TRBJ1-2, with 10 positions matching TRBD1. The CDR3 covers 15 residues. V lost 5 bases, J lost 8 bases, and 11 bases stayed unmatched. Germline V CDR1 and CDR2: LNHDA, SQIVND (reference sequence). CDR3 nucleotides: TGTGCCAGTAGTCTAAATCTCGACAGGGGGCACGGCTACACCTTC. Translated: CASSLNLDRGHGYTF.

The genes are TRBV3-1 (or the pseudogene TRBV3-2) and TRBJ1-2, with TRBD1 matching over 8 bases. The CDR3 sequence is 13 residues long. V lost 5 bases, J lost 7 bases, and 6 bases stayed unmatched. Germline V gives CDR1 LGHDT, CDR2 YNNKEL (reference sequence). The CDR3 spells CASSKDRAAGYTF. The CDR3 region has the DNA TGTGCCAGCAGCAAGGACAGGGCCGCTGGCTACACCTTC.